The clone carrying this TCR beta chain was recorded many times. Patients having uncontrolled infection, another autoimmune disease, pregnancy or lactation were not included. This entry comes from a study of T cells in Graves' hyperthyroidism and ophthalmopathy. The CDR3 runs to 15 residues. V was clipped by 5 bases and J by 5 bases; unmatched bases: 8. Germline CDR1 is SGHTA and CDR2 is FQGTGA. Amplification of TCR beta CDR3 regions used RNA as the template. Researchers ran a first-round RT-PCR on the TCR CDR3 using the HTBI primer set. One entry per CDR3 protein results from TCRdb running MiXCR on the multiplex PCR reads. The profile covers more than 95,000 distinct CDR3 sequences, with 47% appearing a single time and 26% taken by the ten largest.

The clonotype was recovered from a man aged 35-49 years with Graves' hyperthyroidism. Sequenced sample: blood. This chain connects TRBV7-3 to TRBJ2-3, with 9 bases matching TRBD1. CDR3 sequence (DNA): TGTGCCAGCAGCCGGGAGACAGGGGGTAGAGATACGCAGTATTTT. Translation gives CASSRETGGRDTQYF. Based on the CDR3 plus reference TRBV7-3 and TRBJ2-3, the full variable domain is GAGVSQTPSNKVTEKGKYVELRCDPISGHTALYWYRQSLGQGPEFLIYFQGTGAADDSGLPNDRFFAVRPEGSVSTLKIQRTERGDSAVYLCASSRETGGRDTQYFGPGTRLTVL.